This is a list of T cell receptor beta chains from one sample in a study of cytomegalovirus exposure and HLA in healthy donors. TCRdb keeps only in-frame clones here, not all; method: immunoSEQ multiplex PCR. The top ten clones hold 6.2% of a sample with about 130,000 clones, 75% to 90% of them seen once. The sequencing input was PBMCs. The receptors come from a woman aged 30 to 39 in good health and CMV-seropositive. CDR3s include the opening cysteine and the closing phenylalanine or tryptophan. D genes are given only for firm matches. Clone size, where shown, is once, few, many, or a class for clones that have expanded.

CDR3aa: CASSLSLLAPYNEQFF
CDR3nt: TGTGCCAGCAGTTTAAGTTTACTAGCCCCCTACAATGAGCAGTTCTTC
len: 16
abundance: .
d_gene: .
j_gene: TRBJ2-1
v_gene: TRBV27

CDR3aa: CASSAEGQGSSYEQYF
CDR3nt: TGTGCCAGTAGTGCCGAGGGACAGGGAAGCTCCTACGAGCAGTACTTC
len: 16
abundance: few
d_gene: TRBD1
j_gene: TRBJ2-7
v_gene: TRBV19

CDR3aa: CASSRTDSNQPQHF
CDR3nt: TGTGCCAGCAGCCGGACAGATAGCAATCAGCCCCAGCATTTT
len: 14
abundance: .
d_gene: .
j_gene: TRBJ1-5
v_gene: TRBV5-6

CDR3aa: CASSLGGSGEKLFF
CDR3nt: TGTGCCAGCAGCTTGGGTGGGTCGGGTGAAAAACTGTTTTTT
len: 14
abundance: .
d_gene: .
j_gene: TRBJ1-4
v_gene: TRBV5-4

CDR3aa: CASSSEAGGSTDTQYF
CDR3nt: TGTGCCAGCAGCTCGGAGGCGGGCGGTAGCACAGATACGCAGTATTTT
len: 16
abundance: .
d_gene: .
j_gene: TRBJ2-3
v_gene: TRBV7-2

CDR3aa: CASSDWGGVSNTEAFF
CDR3nt: TGTGCCAGCAGTGATTGGGGGGGCGTCTCGAACACTGAAGCTTTCTTT
len: 16
abundance: .
d_gene: .
j_gene: TRBJ1-1
v_gene: TRBV6-1

CDR3aa: CASSWIAGDQTQYF
CDR3nt: TGTGCCAGCAGCTGGATAGCGGGAGATCAGACCCAGTACTTC
len: 14
abundance: .
d_gene: TRBD2
j_gene: TRBJ2-5
v_gene: TRBV7-2

CDR3aa: CASSQEHRGHEQYF
CDR3nt: TGTGCCAGCAGCCAAGAGCACAGGGGTCACGAGCAGTACTTC
len: 14
abundance: .
d_gene: TRBD1
j_gene: TRBJ2-7
v_gene: TRBV4-2

CDR3aa: CASSQVLAYEQFF
CDR3nt: TGCGCCAGCAGCCAGGTCCTAGCCTATGAGCAGTTCTTC
len: 13
abundance: .
d_gene: .
j_gene: TRBJ2-1
v_gene: TRBV4-1

CDR3aa: CASSLQGHEQFF
CDR3nt: TGTGCCAGCAGCTTACAGGGCCATGAGCAGTTCTTC
len: 12
abundance: .
d_gene: .
j_gene: TRBJ2-1
v_gene: TRBV7-3

CDR3aa: CASSYLQGGGNTIYF
CDR3nt: TGTGCCAGCAGTTACTTACAGGGGGGAGGAAACACCATATATTTT
len: 15
abundance: .
d_gene: TRBD1
j_gene: TRBJ1-3
v_gene: TRBV6-6

CDR3aa: CATSRVALGTGGNYEQYF
CDR3nt: TGTGCCACCAGCAGAGTGGCGCTAGGGACAGGGGGAAACTACGAGCAGTACTTC
len: 18
abundance: once
d_gene: TRBD1
j_gene: TRBJ2-7
v_gene: TRBV15

CDR3aa: CASSPRTGGSYEQYF
CDR3nt: TGTGCCAGCAGCCCCCGGACAGGGGGCTCCTACGAGCAGTACTTC
len: 15
abundance: .
d_gene: TRBD1
j_gene: TRBJ2-7
v_gene: TRBV9

CDR3aa: CASSTSSGRTDTQYF
CDR3nt: TGCGCCAGCAGCACCTCTAGCGGGAGAACAGATACGCAGTATTTT
len: 15
abundance: .
d_gene: TRBD2
j_gene: TRBJ2-3
v_gene: TRBV5-1

CDR3aa: CASSLGSRNLRETQYF
CDR3nt: TGTGCCAGCAGCTTAGGGTCCAGAAACCTGAGGGAGACCCAGTACTTC
len: 16
abundance: .
d_gene: .
j_gene: TRBJ2-5
v_gene: TRBV7-3